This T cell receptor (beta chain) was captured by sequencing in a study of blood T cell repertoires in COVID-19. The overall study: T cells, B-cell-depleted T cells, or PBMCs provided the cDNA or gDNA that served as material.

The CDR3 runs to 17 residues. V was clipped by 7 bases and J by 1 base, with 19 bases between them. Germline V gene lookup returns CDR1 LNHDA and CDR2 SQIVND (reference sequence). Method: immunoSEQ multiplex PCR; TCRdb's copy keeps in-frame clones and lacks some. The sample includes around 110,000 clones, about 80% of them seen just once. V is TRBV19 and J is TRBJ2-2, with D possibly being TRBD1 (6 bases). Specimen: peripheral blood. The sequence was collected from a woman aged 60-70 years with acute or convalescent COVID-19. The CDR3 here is CASIRDTQFVNTGELFF. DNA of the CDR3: TGTGCCAGTATAAGGGACACCCAATTTGTGAACACCGGGGAGCTGTTTTTT.